What follows describes a single TCR beta chain. The antigen is unknown. V was trimmed by 7 bases and J by 7 bases, leaving 20 bases between them. The CDR3 is 14 residues long. Germline V gene lookup returns CDR1 LGHDT and CDR2 YNNKEL (reference sequence). The data belong to a study of response to subunit inactivated influenza vaccine. TCRdb called the RT-PCR reads again in MiXCR, with one record for every CDR3 protein. The sample consists of about 520,000 distinct CDR3 sequences, approximately 24% of them appearing once. The study, taken as a whole, reports: That few new T cells are recruited by each seasonal influenza vaccination was the authors' suggestion.

The clonotype comes from a man aged 45-65 years who received an inactivated influenza vaccine. The V gene is TRBV3-1, the J gene TRBJ2-7, with D perhaps matching TRBD1 or TRBD2 (6 bases each). The sequencing here drew on CD4+ T cells sorted from PBMCs, taken 4 to 6 days after vaccination. CDR3 residues: CASNPGQRALEQYF. Written as DNA, the CDR3 is TGTGCCAGCAACCCTGGACAGCGGGCTTTAGAGCAGTACTTC.